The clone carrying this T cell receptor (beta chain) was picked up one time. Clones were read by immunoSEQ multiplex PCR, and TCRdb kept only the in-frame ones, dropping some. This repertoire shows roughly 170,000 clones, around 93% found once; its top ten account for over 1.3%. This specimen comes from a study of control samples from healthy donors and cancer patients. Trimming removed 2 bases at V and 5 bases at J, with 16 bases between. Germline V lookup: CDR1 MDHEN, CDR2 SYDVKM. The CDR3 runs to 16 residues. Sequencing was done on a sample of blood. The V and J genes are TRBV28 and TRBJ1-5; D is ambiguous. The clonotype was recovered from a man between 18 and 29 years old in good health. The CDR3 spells CASSLGLPGGYQPQHF. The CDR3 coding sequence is TGTGCCAGCAGTTTAGGCTTACCCGGCGGTTATCAGCCCCAGCATTTT.